The next 30 T cell receptor beta chains were all read from a single sample in a study of T-cell memory formation after mild COVID-19. MiXCR was run by TCRdb on the 5' RACE reads, yielding one entry per CDR3 protein. Among approximately 300,000 distinct CDR3 sequences listed, about 15% were seen once. The sample consisted of PBMCs or a T cell subset sorted from them (not recorded which). All receptors come from a man younger than 35 who had mild COVID-19 (a few samples of this study predate the infection). Cell type and time point are not known.

This clonotype was counted between two and nine times. V and J are TRBV19 and TRBJ2-2; D gene unclear. From germline, CDR1 is LNHDA and CDR2 SQIVND (reference sequence). V lost 7 bases and J lost 7, with 7 bases in between. The CDR3 totals 11 residues. The CDR3 reads CASTTHGELFF. The DNA of the CDR3 is TGTGCCAGTACTACCCACGGGGAGCTGTTTTTT.

This clonotype was counted at least ten times. This sequence joins TRBV7-9 and TRBJ2-5; the D is unclear. Trimming left V 4 bases short and J 2 bases short, with 11 bases between. Germline V gives CDR1 SEHNR, CDR2 FQNEAQ (reference sequence). This CDR3 contains 14 residues. CDR3 sequence: CASSYWAVQETQYF. CDR3 bases: TGTGCCAGCAGCTATTGGGCCGTGCAAGAGACCCAGTACTTC.

This clonotype was seen many times. This rearrangement joins TRBV6-5 to TRBJ2-3; 10 bases fit TRBD1. The CDR3 length is 15 residues. Germline CDR1 reads MNHEY; CDR2 reads SVGAGI. With V trimmed by 8 bases and J by 1 base, 6 bases remained unmatched. The CDR3 protein is CASRDRGLRTDTQYF. DNA of the CDR3: TGTGCCAGCCGCGACAGGGGGCTTCGCACAGATACGCAGTATTTT.

This clonotype was counted a few times. V usage is TRBV4-1 and J usage is TRBJ1-4; D gene ambiguous. The germline V and J ends were trimmed by 8 bases and 7 bases, with 14 bases remaining between them. The CDR3 is made up of 13 amino acids. Germline V gene sequence: CDR1 MGHRA, CDR2 YSYEKL. CDR3 loop: CASSGPWGEKLFF. Written as DNA, the CDR3 is TGCGCCAGCTCCGGCCCATGGGGTGAAAAACTGTTTTTT.

This clonotype was counted a few times. This chain links TRBV6-5 with TRBJ1-1; possibly TRBD1 for D (5 bases). Germline V gene lookup returns CDR1 MNHEY and CDR2 SVGAGI. Trimming pared 0 bases from V and 3 bases from J, leaving 8 bases between. The CDR3 runs 14 residues. CDR3 coding DNA: TGTGCCAGCAGTTACTCGAGGGGAGACACTGAAGCTTTCTTT. Translated, it gives CASSYSRGDTEAFF.

This chain uses TRBV12-3 or TRBV12-4 with TRBJ2-5; 7 nucleotides align to TRBD2. This CDR3 region has 16 residues. The V and J ends lost 1 base and 4 bases, in that order; junction bases with no gene match: 9. The DNA for the CDR3 is TGTGCCAGCAGTTTAGTCCTAGCGGATCTGGTAGAGACCCAGTACTTC. This codes for CASSLVLADLVETQYF.

This clonotype came up a few times. The chain couples TRBV12-3 or TRBV12-4 to TRBJ2-2, with 11 bases matching TRBD2. The CDR3 contains 16 residues. Trimming at V came to 7 bases and at J to 0 bases, leaving 4 bases not matched to a gene. CDR3 loop: CASNRLAGTNTGELFF. CDR3 coding DNA: TGTGCCAGCAACAGACTAGCGGGGACGAACACCGGGGAGCTGTTTTTT.

This clonotype has a count of ten or more. V usage is TRBV7-8 and J usage is TRBJ2-1; weak D call: TRBD1 (6 bases). The V and J ends lost 5 bases and 8 bases respectively, with 22 bases between them. Germline CDR1 is SGHVS and CDR2 is FQNEAQ. The CDR3 is made up of 16 amino acids. This CDR3 is CASSLRQGTTGDEQFF. Here the CDR3 DNA reads TGTGCCAGCAGCCTCAGGCAGGGGACCACTGGCGATGAGCAGTTCTTC.

This clonotype was counted between two and nine times. The gene calls are TRBV9 and TRBJ2-1; 7 bases agree with TRBD1. Unmatched junction bases numbered 4, after V lost 4 bases and J lost 0 bases. The CDR3 sequence is 15 residues long. Germline-derived CDR1 and CDR2 are SGDLS and YYNGEE. The CDR3 loop reads CASSWDSSSYNEQFF. Written as DNA, the CDR3 is TGTGCCAGCAGCTGGGACAGCAGCTCCTACAATGAGCAGTTCTTC.

The chain is built from TRBV6-6 and TRBJ1-5, with no clear D. V was shortened by 5 bases and J by 1 base, with 27 bases between the two germline ends. This CDR3 has 20 amino acids. Germline values: CDR1 MNHNY, CDR2 SVGAGI (reference sequence). The CDR3 loop reads CASSSEEGRDVAESNQPQHF. The DNA of the CDR3 is TGTGCCAGCAGTAGCGAGGAGGGCAGAGATGTAGCGGAAAGCAATCAGCCCCAGCATTTT.

The gene calls are TRBV5-1 and TRBJ2-3; 8 nucleotides match TRBD2. The CDR3 is 16 residues long. The junction had 10 bases not matched to a gene; V was cut back by 4 bases and J by 3 bases. Germline-derived CDR1 and CDR2 are SGHRS and YFSETQ. Written as DNA, the CDR3 is TGCGCCAGCAGCCCGGGTGGGACTAGTCGGACAGATACGCAGTATTTT. Protein sequence: CASSPGGTSRTDTQYF.

V is TRBV5-6 and J is TRBJ1-1, with D perhaps TRBD1 (5 bases). This CDR3 has 13 amino acids. Germline CDR1 SGHDT, CDR2 YYEEEE. V shed 5 bases and J shed 1 base, with 9 bases lying between them. The chain's CDR3 is CASRLQENTEAFF. CDR3 DNA sequence: TGTGCCAGCAGATTACAGGAGAACACTGAAGCTTTCTTT.

In this sample, this clonotype turned up a few times. This chain uses TRBV14 with TRBJ2-7; TRBD2 agrees at 8 bases. After removal of 1 base from V and 3 bases from J, the junction contained 2 bases not matched to a gene. Germline V gene sequence: CDR1 SGHDN, CDR2 FVKESK. This CDR3 is 14 amino acids long. The CDR3 sequence is CASSQGTSLYEQYV. In nucleotides, the CDR3 is TGTGCCAGCAGCCAAGGGACTAGCCTCTACGAGCAGTACGTC.

This clonotype was detected only a few times. The V call is TRBV6-2 or TRBV6-3, the J call TRBJ2-4; D remains ambiguous. The CDR3 loop spans 16 amino acids. V was shortened by 5 bases and J by 0 bases, with 14 bases between the two germline ends. In germline, CDR1 is MNHEY, CDR2 SVGEGT. The DNA for the CDR3 is TGTGCCAGCAGTCAATTGGGGTCCTTAGCCAAAAACATTCAGTACTTC. It codes for CASSQLGSLAKNIQYF.

This clonotype showed up just a few times. The V gene is TRBV7-2, the J gene TRBJ1-2; maybe TRBD1 (5 bases). From germline, CDR1 is SGHTA and CDR2 FQGNSA. Deletions cut 5 bases from V and 7 bases from J, with 17 bases between. The CDR3 is 14 residues long. This CDR3 reads CASSQGPGGRGYTF. CDR3 bases: TGTGCCAGCAGCCAAGGACCTGGGGGTCGTGGCTACACCTTC. Full variable domain (rest looked up from reference TRBV7-2 and TRBJ1-2): GAGVSQSPSNKVTEKGKDVELRCDPISGHTALYWYRQSLGQGLEFLIYFQGNSAPDKSGLPSDRFSAERTGGSVSTLTIQRTQQEDSAVYLCASSQGPGGRGYTFGSGTRLTVV.

This clonotype has just a few counts. The chain employs TRBV5-4 and TRBJ2-5; 11 positions agree with TRBD2. The germline V gene has CDR1 SGHNT and CDR2 YYREEE (reference sequence). The CDR3 covers 14 residues. V trimming: 4 bases; J trimming: 8 bases; junction bases outside the gene matches: 7. The CDR3 protein is CASSRSGGARTQYF. DNA for the CDR3: TGTGCCAGCAGCCGTAGCGGGGGGGCCCGAACCCAGTACTTC.

This clonotype was observed a few times. This rearrangement joins TRBV11-3 to TRBJ2-1, with TRBD1 matching 9 bases. Trimming took 5 bases from V and 5 from J; bases not matched to a gene: 7. The CDR3 runs 15 residues. Germline lookup yields CDR1 SGHNT and CDR2 YENEEA. CDR3 sequence (DNA): TGTGCCAGCAGCCGGCCGGGACAGGGTAACAATGAGCAGTTCTTC. As protein: CASSRPGQGNNEQFF.

This clonotype was seen a few times. This CDR3 is CASSLFGGEGEQFF. CDR3 DNA: TGTGCCAGCAGTCTATTCGGGGGGGAAGGTGAGCAGTTCTTC. This rearrangement joins TRBV12-3 or TRBV12-4 to TRBJ2-1; 8 bases line up with TRBD2. The CDR3 is made up of 14 amino acids. V shed 5 bases, J shed 9 bases, and the junction held 9 bases outside the gene matches.

This clonotype appeared a few times. The chain links TRBV4-1 to TRBJ1-1, with 7 nucleotides matching TRBD1. The trim removed 1 base at V and 5 bases at J, leaving 13 bases unmatched. The germline V gene encodes CDR1 MGHRA and CDR2 YSYEKL. CDR3 size: 17 residues. As DNA, the CDR3 is TGCGCCAGCAGCCAAGTTTTATTCGAGGGGGCGAGTACTGAAGCTTTCTTT. Its translation is CASSQVLFEGASTEAFF.

This clonotype was counted many times. CDR3 region: CASSPYTGELFF. The CDR3 DNA reads TGTGCCAGCAGCCCGTACACCGGGGAGCTGTTTTTT. The V and J genes are TRBV7-3 and TRBJ2-2, with unresolved D. Germline V gene lookup returns CDR1 SGHTA and CDR2 FQGTGA. CDR3 length: 12 residues. V was trimmed by 5 bases and J by 3 bases, leaving 4 bases between them.

In its sample, this clonotype was seen a few times. The CDR3 loop reads CASSSWTGAGNEQFF. As DNA, the CDR3 is TGTGCCAGCAGCTCCTGGACAGGGGCGGGCAATGAGCAGTTCTTC. The chain employs TRBV5-8 and TRBJ2-1; 9 bases align to TRBD1. Germline assignment: CDR1 SGHTS and CDR2 YDEGEE. V lost 3 bases, J lost 6 bases, and 7 bases stayed unmatched. The CDR3 covers 15 residues.

This clonotype was seen ten or more times. The chain employs TRBV20-1 and TRBJ1-6; D unclear. The CDR3 sequence is 14 residues long. V gave up 3 bases and J gave up 9 bases, with 15 bases separating them. Germline V gene lookup returns CDR1 DFQATT and CDR2 SNEGSKA (reference sequence). The CDR3 sequence is CSASLASLGSPLHF. CDR3 coding DNA: TGCAGTGCTAGTTTGGCGAGCCTGGGTTCACCCCTCCACTTT.

In this sample, this clonotype turned up a few times. The chain has TRBV12-3 or TRBV12-4 and TRBJ2-5; 7 bases are shared with TRBD1. The CDR3 runs 13 residues. Trimming removed 5 bases from V and 3 bases from J; junction bases left unmatched: 3. As DNA, the CDR3 is TGTGCCAGCAGTATTGGGACAGAAGAGACCCAGTACTTC. This gives the protein CASSIGTEETQYF.

This clonotype was detected many times. The rearrangement links TRBV7-3 to TRBJ2-1, with 7 positions matching TRBD2. The junction had 2 bases not matched to a gene; V was cut back by 0 bases and J by 3 bases. This CDR3 has 15 residues. Per germline, CDR1 SGHTA and CDR2 FQGTGA. CDR3 nucleotide sequence: TGTGCCAGCAGCTTAACTGGCGGGGGCTACAATGAGCAGTTCTTC. As protein: CASSLTGGGYNEQFF. The variable domain in full, completed from reference TRBV7-3 and TRBJ2-1, reads GAGVSQTPSNKVTEKGKYVELRCDPISGHTALYWYRQSLGQGPEFLIYFQGTGAADDSGLPNDRFFAVRPEGSVSTLKIQRTERGDSAVYLCASSLTGGGYNEQFFGPGTRLTVL.

The V and J genes are TRBV12-3 or TRBV12-4 and TRBJ1-4; D gene ambiguous. The V end was cut by 4 bases, the J end by 4 bases, with 16 bases between. The CDR3 runs 16 residues. The CDR3 sequence is CASSSRPDILNEKLFF. In nucleotides, the CDR3 is TGTGCCAGCAGTTCACGTCCAGACATCCTTAATGAAAAACTGTTTTTT.

This clonotype was observed many times. The chain couples TRBV19 to TRBJ1-1; possibly TRBD1 for D (5 bases). This CDR3 region has 12 residues. CDR1 is LNHDA and CDR2 is SQIVND in the germline V gene (reference sequence). V gave up 5 bases and J gave up 6 bases, with 10 bases separating them. The DNA of the CDR3 is TGTGCCAGTAGTTTAGGGGTGGCTGAAGCTTTCTTT. This encodes CASSLGVAEAFF.

This clonotype was seen a handful of times. The chain is built from TRBV5-1 and TRBJ2-3; D possibly corresponds to TRBD1 (5 bases). This CDR3 region has 16 residues. V dropped 1 base and J dropped 5 bases, with 17 bases sitting between them. Germline-derived CDR1 and CDR2 are SGHRS and YFSETQ. The CDR3 DNA reads TGCGCCAGCAGCTTGCTGGAATCTGGGCAGGGAGATACGCAGTATTTT. This translates into CASSLLESGQGDTQYF.

The chain couples TRBV11-2 to TRBJ1-4; TRBD1 might be the D (5 bases). Germline loops: CDR1 SGHAT, CDR2 FQNNGV. CDR3 length: 16 residues. Between the trimmed V and J ends, which lost 4 bases and 5 bases, there was a span of 17 bases. CDR3 loop: CASSSGFDSQNEKLFF. As DNA, the CDR3 is TGTGCCAGCAGCTCAGGCTTTGACAGCCAGAATGAAAAACTGTTTTTT.

This clonotype was counted a few times. The chain links TRBV7-9 to TRBJ2-1; possible D gene TRBD2, 6 bases. The CDR3 loop spans 16 amino acids. From germline, CDR1 is SEHNR and CDR2 FQNEAQ (reference sequence). V dropped 5 bases and J dropped 5 bases, with 19 bases sitting between them. CDR3 nucleotide sequence: TGTGCCAGCAGCACCACGCTAGCGTACGTCGACAATGAGCAGTTCTTC. It codes for CASSTTLAYVDNEQFF.

This clonotype was counted ten times or more. V is TRBV5-1 and J is TRBJ1-1, with D uncertain. The CDR3 contains 14 residues. V lost 5 bases and J lost 6, with 17 bases in between. The V gene's germline CDR1 is SGHRS and CDR2 YFSETQ. CDR3 nucleotide sequence: TGCGCCAGCAGTTTCCTGGGTGCTTGGGCTGAAGCTTTCTTT. Protein product: CASSFLGAWAEAFF.